These 31 T cell receptor beta chains share one sample of origin, sequenced in a study of glioma-infiltrating T cells. Amplification of TCR alpha and beta CDR3 regions from RNA used iRepertoire nested multiplex PCR. TCRdb re-derived calls from the multiplex PCR reads in MiXCR, one entry per CDR3 protein. The table shows about 200,000 distinct CDR3 sequences, with about 32% occurring only once. The sequenced sample was glioma tissue, nonneoplastic brain tissue, or PBMCs (not recorded which). These receptors originate from a human donor with low-grade glioma or glioblastoma, undergoing nonglioma brain surgery, or in good health (not recorded which).

The chain has TRBV12-3 or TRBV12-4 and TRBJ2-3; D possibly uses TRBD1 or TRBD2 (5 bases each). Trimming shortened V by 1 base and J by 1 base, and 18 bases separated the two germline ends. CDR3 length: 18 amino acids. CDR3 loop: CASSLGVEAEGGTDTQYF. In DNA, the CDR3 is TGTGCCAGCAGTTTAGGGGTTGAAGCGGAAGGGGGCACAGATACGCAGTATTTT.

As to this clonotype: A read error may be the cause here, since a much bigger clone is one base away. The chain is built from TRBV11-1 and TRBJ2-1; tentatively, D is TRBD1 or TRBD2 (5 bases each). The germline CDR1 and CDR2 sequences are SGHAT and FQDESV (reference sequence). CDR3 length: 17 amino acids. CDR3 nucleotide sequence: TGTGCCAGCAGCTTAACCCCAGGGAGTAGCCCCCACAATGAGGAGTTCTTC. Translated, it gives CASSLTPGSSPHNEEFF.

There are a few counts of this clonotype. This rearrangement joins TRBV29-1 to TRBJ2-3; D remains ambiguous. V lost 0 bases to trimming and J lost 3 bases, with 7 bases between them. CDR1 is SQVTM, CDR2 ANQGSEA, per germline. This CDR3 contains 13 residues. This chain's CDR3 is CSVEDPGTDTQYF. CDR3 nucleotides: TGCAGCGTTGAAGACCCCGGGACAGATACGCAGTATTTT.

The count of this clonotype is one. Being one base from a much bigger clone, this may be a read error. This chain's CDR3 is CPSSPDGSYGYTF. DNA of the CDR3: TGCCCCAGCAGCCCCGACGGCTCCTATGGCTACACCTTC. The V and J genes are TRBV5-1 and TRBJ1-2; no clear D. Germline assignment: CDR1 SGHRS and CDR2 YFSETQ. The CDR3 is 13 amino acids.

This clonotype was recorded at least ten times. The chain couples TRBV4-1 to TRBJ2-7, with a tentative D call TRBD2 (5 bases). V gave up 0 bases and J gave up 3 bases, with 12 bases separating them. CDR3 size: 15 residues. Germline V gives CDR1 MGHRA, CDR2 YSYEKL. CDR3 nucleotides: TGCGCCAGCAGCCAAGAAGAGGGAACGCTCTACGAGCAGTACTTC. Translated: CASSQEEGTLYEQYF.

Many counts were recorded for this clonotype. V and J are TRBV20-1 and TRBJ1-1, with TRBD1 matching over 8 bases. The CDR3 loop spans 14 amino acids. CDR1 DFQATT and CDR2 SNEGSKA come from the germline V gene (reference sequence). With V trimmed by 0 bases and J by 5 bases, 5 bases remained unmatched. The CDR3 reads CSARDPGGWTEAFF. In DNA, the CDR3 is TGCAGTGCTAGAGACCCAGGGGGCTGGACTGAAGCTTTCTTT.

The table lists this clonotype with many counts. The V gene is TRBV7-3, the J gene TRBJ2-3, with unresolved D. Germline CDR1 SGHTA, CDR2 FQGTGA. The CDR3 contains 14 residues. Trimming cost V 0 bases and J 1 base, with 5 bases left between them. The CDR3 sequence: CASSLTIGTDTQYF. The CDR3 nucleotides are TGTGCCAGCAGCTTAACGATAGGCACAGATACGCAGTATTTT.

The table lists this clonotype with a count of one. This may be a read error: a much more frequent sequence differs by one nucleotide. V gene TRBV20-1 combines with J gene TRBJ2-7; 7 bases are a match to TRBD1. The better agreement between TRBJ2-4 and the DNA end casts doubt on the J call. This CDR3 is built from 16 residues. Germline CDR1 and CDR2: DFQATT and SNEGSKA (reference sequence). CDR3 DNA sequence: TGCAGTGCTAGAGAAGGGGGATCAGGGGGCAAAAACATTCAGTACTTC. Translating gives CSAREGGSGGKNIQYF.

This clonotype came up a few times. This chain connects TRBV4-3 to TRBJ1-2, with TRBD1 matching 7 bases. This CDR3 has 15 residues. The germline V gene encodes CDR1 LGHNA and CDR2 YSLEER. V shed 3 bases and J 3 bases; nucleotides not matched to a gene: 7. This CDR3 reads CASSQGTGEYYGYTF. The CDR3 DNA sequence: TGCGCCAGCAGCCAGGGAACAGGGGAATACTATGGCTACACCTTC.

The rearrangement uses TRBV5-8 and TRBJ2-5; D unclear. V was pared by 0 bases and J by 5 bases, with 8 bases between. This CDR3 has 13 amino acids. CDR1 is SGHTS, CDR2 YDEGEE, per germline. The CDR3 bases are TGTGCCAGCAGCTTGGGGCCGGCGGAGACCCAGTACTTC. It specifies CASSLGPAETQYF.

Ten or more counts support this clonotype. The chain recombines TRBV6-6 with TRBJ1-2; D gene unclear. Germline values: CDR1 MNHNY, CDR2 SVGAGI (reference sequence). The CDR3 has 14 amino acids. Deletions cut 2 bases from V and 4 bases from J, with 11 bases between. The DNA for the CDR3 is TGTGCCAGCAGTTACGGCGGACCCTCCTATGGCTACACCTTC. This gives the protein CASSYGGPSYGYTF.

Here the CDR3 reads CASSPGTGLSSYEKFF. In DNA form, the CDR3 reads TGTGCCAGCAGTCCCGGGACAGGCCTCAGCTCCTACGAGAAGTTCTTC. V is TRBV27 and J is TRBJ2-1; 8 positions agree with TRBD1. Germline CDR1 reads MNHEY; CDR2 reads SMNVEV (reference sequence). The V gene end was trimmed by 5 bases and the J gene end by 14 bases; junction bases not matched to a gene: 20. The CDR3 totals 16 residues.

This clonotype was observed many times. V is TRBV7-9 and J is TRBJ2-7; D might be TRBD1 or TRBD2, each matching 5 bases. There are 15 residues in the CDR3. CDR1 is SEHNR and CDR2 is FQNEAQ in the germline V gene (reference sequence). V lost 5 bases and J 0 bases, leaving 14 bases between the germline ends. This chain's CDR3 is CASSTHRGASYEQYF. The CDR3, as DNA: TGTGCCAGCAGCACACACAGAGGGGCCTCCTACGAGCAGTACTTC.

This chain connects TRBV5-1 to TRBJ2-2, with 9 bases that match TRBD2. Germline V gene sequence: CDR1 SGHRS, CDR2 YFSETQ. V gave up 4 bases and J gave up 3 bases; unmatched junction bases: 4. CDR3 length: 15 residues. CDR3 region: CASSQLAGDTGELFF. The CDR3 coding sequence is TGCGCCAGCAGCCAACTAGCGGGCGACACCGGGGAGCTGTTTTTT.

As concerns this clonotype: A read error may explain this, as a much larger clone is one base away. The chain employs TRBV10-3 and TRBJ2-1, with 9 bases that match TRBD2. This CDR3 is built from 17 residues. CDR1 is ENHRY and CDR2 is SYGVKD in the germline V gene. The CDR3 nucleotides are TGTGCCATCAGTGAGTCAGGTAGCGGGAGAGTCTACAATGAGCGGTTCTTC. Protein sequence: CAISESGSGRVYNERFF.

This clonotype occurred a few times. V gene TRBV9 combines with J gene TRBJ2-5; no firm D call. This CDR3 contains 13 residues. V was shortened by 3 bases and J by 5 bases, with 11 bases between the two germline ends. The germline CDR1 and CDR2 sequences are SGDLS and YYNGEE. This CDR3 is CASSARPSETQYF. DNA for the CDR3: TGTGCCAGCAGCGCGAGACCCAGCGAGACCCAGTACTTC.

This clonotype was counted a few times. This CDR3 is CASSLQGPNYNEQFF. Here the CDR3 DNA reads TGCGCCAGCAGCTTGCAGGGGCCCAATTACAATGAGCAGTTCTTC. The chain uses TRBV5-1 and TRBJ2-1; D perhaps matches TRBD1 (6 bases). The CDR3 sequence is 15 residues long. From germline, CDR1 is SGHRS and CDR2 YFSETQ. V was clipped by 1 base and J by 4 bases, with 12 bases between them.

The table lists this clonotype with many counts. V gene TRBV20-1 combines with J gene TRBJ1-2, with TRBD1 matching over 7 bases. With 1 base clipped from V and 0 bases from J, the junction kept 17 bases outside the gene matches. The CDR3 runs 19 residues. Germline V gene lookup returns CDR1 DFQATT and CDR2 SNEGSKA (reference sequence). The CDR3 spells CSARVTAGRGGGSNYGYTF. The CDR3 nucleotides are TGCAGTGCTAGAGTAACCGCCGGGCGGGGAGGGGGCTCTAACTATGGCTACACCTTC.

This clonotype came up many times. V gene TRBV27 combines with J gene TRBJ2-5; 11 bases are shared with TRBD1. The CDR3 length is 15 residues. Per the germline V gene, CDR1 is MNHEY and CDR2 is SMNVEV (reference sequence). The junction had 5 bases not matched to a gene; V was cut back by 4 bases and J by 4 bases. The CDR3 loop is CASSSWTGGVETQYF. The CDR3 nucleotides are TGTGCCAGCAGTTCCTGGACAGGGGGCGTAGAGACCCAGTACTTC.

This clonotype has ten or more counts. This chain links TRBV20-1 with TRBJ1-1; 12 bases fit TRBD1. The CDR3 contains 16 residues. CDR1 and CDR2 from the germline V gene are DFQATT and SNEGSKA (reference sequence). V lost 3 bases to trimming and J lost 3 bases; unmatched junction nucleotides: 8. This chain's CDR3 is CSARGQGAWLDTEAFF. The CDR3 nucleotides are TGCAGTGCTAGGGGACAGGGGGCTTGGTTGGACACTGAAGCTTTCTTT.

This clonotype was counted ten times or more. The chain employs TRBV20-1 and TRBJ2-7; 8 bases line up with TRBD1. Per the germline V gene, CDR1 is DFQATT and CDR2 is SNEGSKA (reference sequence). Trimming at V came to 6 bases and at J to 0 bases, leaving 4 bases not matched to a gene. This CDR3 has 13 amino acids. The CDR3 is CSARGQGSYEQYF. DNA of the CDR3: TGCAGTGCCCGCGGACAGGGCTCCTACGAGCAGTACTTC.

This clonotype showed up many times. This sequence joins TRBV7-9 and TRBJ2-6; D is undetermined. The V end lost 2 bases, the J end lost 2 bases, and 4 bases lay between the germline ends. CDR1 is SEHNR, CDR2 FQNEAQ, per germline (reference sequence). The CDR3 has 14 amino acids. This CDR3 reads CASSLPPGANVLTF. The CDR3, as DNA: TGTGCCAGCAGCTTACCGCCTGGGGCCAACGTCCTGACTTTC.

This clonotype was seen repeatedly, ten times or more. The chain links TRBV3-1 to TRBJ1-2; 12 positions match TRBD1. J lost 2 bases, V lost 4 bases, and 5 bases had no gene match. CDR1 and CDR2 from the germline V gene are LGHDT and YNNKEL (reference sequence). CDR3 length: 16 residues. This chain's CDR3 is CASSPGGQGANYGYTF. The CDR3 DNA follows: TGTGCCAGCAGCCCAGGGGGACAGGGGGCGAACTATGGCTACACCTTC.

About this clonotype: A much larger clone differs by one base, so this may be a read error. CDR3 in amino acids: CASMLAPNTEAFF. In DNA, the CDR3 is TGTGCCAGCATGTTGGCACCCAACACTGAAGCTTTCTTT. This chain joins TRBV2 and TRBJ1-1, with D unclear. The length of the CDR3 is 13 residues. Trimming cost V 7 bases and J 2 bases, with 11 bases left between them. Looked up from germline, CDR1 is SNHLY and CDR2 is FYNNEI.

Points on this clonotype: One base away lies a much larger clone, so this may be a sequencing read error. CDR3 coding DNA: TGTGCCAGCAGCTTACAGGGACGCGGGATCTATGGCTACACCTTC. Translated, it gives CASSLQGRGIYGYTF. J is TRBJ1-2 and V is TRBV7-6, with D tentatively TRBD1 (5 bases). Trimming stripped 2 bases from V and 4 bases from J, with 14 bases between. The CDR3 runs to 15 residues. Germline CDR1 is SGHVS and CDR2 is FNYEAQ.

The chain couples TRBV24-1 to TRBJ2-3; no clear D. Germline values: CDR1 KGHDR, CDR2 SFDVKD. V lost 11 bases and J lost 0, with 8 bases in between. The CDR3 has 12 residues. CDR3 sequence reads: CAIGESTDTQYF. In nucleotides, the CDR3 is TGTGCCATCGGCGAGAGCACAGATACGCAGTATTTT.

About this clonotype itself: This could be a read error, since a much larger clone is one nucleotide away. The chain couples TRBV7-3 to TRBJ2-7; a possible D gene is TRBD2 (6 bases). This CDR3 has 15 residues. Germline V CDR1 and CDR2: SGHTA, FQGTGA. The DNA of the CDR3 is TGTGCCAGCAGCGAGGGCGGGACGAATCTCTACGAGAAGTACTTC. Its translation: CASSEGGTNLYEKYF.

This clonotype was recorded a few times. V is TRBV9 and J is TRBJ2-3; 8 nucleotides line up with TRBD1. Per the germline V gene, CDR1 is SGDLS and CDR2 is YYNGEE. The V segment lost 0 bases and the J segment 5 bases; nucleotides outside the gene matches: 2. CDR3 length equals 14 residues. The CDR3 loop reads CASSVEQGGDTQYF. The CDR3, as DNA: TGTGCCAGCAGCGTAGAACAGGGGGGAGATACGCAGTATTTT.

This clonotype was seen at least ten times. The chain's CDR3 is CASSLVGYSYEQYF. Here the CDR3 DNA reads TGCGCCAGCAGCTTGGTGGGGTACTCCTACGAGCAGTACTTC. The chain uses TRBV5-1 and TRBJ2-7; D gene uncertain. V lost 0 bases and J 0 bases, leaving 7 bases between the germline ends. Germline values: CDR1 SGHRS, CDR2 YFSETQ. The CDR3 covers 14 residues.

This clonotype has just one count. This may stem from a read error, because a much larger clone lies one nucleotide away. The J gene is TRBJ1-1, the V gene TRBV30; D is possibly TRBD1 (5 bases). V lost 4 bases and J lost 1, with 10 bases in between. CDR1 and CDR2 (germline): GTSNPN, SVGIG (reference sequence). This CDR3 is built from 13 residues. CDR3 sequence reads: CAWMRGGNTEAFF. The CDR3 bases are TGTGCCTGGATGCGGGGGGGGAACACTGAAGCTTTCTTT.

This clonotype was observed a few times. The chain joins TRBV19 to TRBJ1-5; no clear D gene. The ends were cut back, 6 bases at V and 0 bases at J, with 15 bases in the middle. Per germline, CDR1 LNHDA and CDR2 SQIVND (reference sequence). The CDR3 contains 16 residues. This chain's CDR3 is CASSTRHGNSNQPQHF. CDR3 DNA: TGTGCCAGTAGCACCCGTCACGGGAATAGCAATCAGCCCCAGCATTTT.